This TCR beta chain is from a study of high-grade serous ovarian cancer treatment subgroups. Turning to the study itself: On average, roughly 14,000 reads and 7,000 to 8,000 unique TCR beta rearrangements were obtained per sample.

Broader study findings: Clonal relatedness tracked neoantigen level, and by trend copy number and mutation load. CDR1 and CDR2 were left unanalyzed; analyses focused on CDR3. Different patients shared almost no repertoire; same-patient tumors shared about 0.11 to 0.79.

Germline assignment: CDR1 SNHLY and CDR2 FYNNEI. The CDR3 runs 14 residues. Trimming stripped 6 bases from V and 0 bases from J, with 9 bases between. Tumor samples were taken before definitive surgery or chemotherapy. Profiling relied on immunoSEQ multiplex PCR, and the TCRdb table lists in-frame clones only, not all of them. The table lists 4,000 to 5,500 clones, about 72% of them singletons. To note about this clone: Its specificity is not known.

The sequence was collected from a human donor with high-grade serous ovarian cancer. Sequencing used tumor tissue. The chain carries TRBV2 and TRBJ2-1; D uncertain. This chain's CDR3 is CASRASTSYNEQFF. Written as DNA, the CDR3 is TGTGCCAGCAGGGCCTCCACCTCCTACAATGAGCAGTTCTTC.